Described below is a single TCR beta chain sequence and its context. The target of this receptor is not known. Base-call qualities are not available, and no considerably larger clone is one nucleotide away. The data belong to a study of blood T cell repertoires in COVID-19 (dated by TCRdb to between 2020 and 2021). In terms of the full investigation: The collaborator samples originated in the United States, Italy and Spain and spanned the acute and convalescent phases of COVID-19. The material from the prospective study consisted of cDNA or gDNA derived from T cells, B-cell-depleted T cells, or PBMCs. Subjects who had been exposed to COVID-19, were actively infected with it, or had recovered from it provided the deeply sampled blood TCRbeta repertoires that made up the dataset. The repertoires were made available in a free public database intended to serve as a resource for research on the immune response to SARS-CoV-2. Samples were obtained from the ongoing ImmuneRACE study (first 160 participants) and from over a thousand subjects provided by 6 global collaborators. Nearly every sample came with metadata listing a de-identified subject ID, COVID-19 status, age in years and sex. Where available, HLA class I and class II types were taken from metadata supplied by the sample provider and were not determined by assay-based typing.

The germline V gene specifies SGHAT as CDR1 and FQNNGV as CDR2. Germline trimming amounts to 5 bases on V and 0 bases on J, with 5 as the count of junction bases outside the gene matches. The CDR3 contains 17 residues, cysteine and phenylalanine counted. Only the CDR3 DNA is retained, 51 bases long and in frame from the first base. The immunoSEQ Assay, a bias-controlled multiplex PCR, was used to amplify TCRbeta CDR3 regions from genomic DNA. In the authors' own workflow: The number of nucleated cells in each sample was estimated by amplification of reference gene primers within the assay. To quantify the absolute abundance of each unique TCRbeta CDR3 rearrangement, sequence reads were collapsed and filtered. Productive Simpson clonality was computed per sample as the square root of Simpson's diversity index over productive rearrangements. TCRdb stores this immuneACCESS table with in-frame sequences only. Part of the clones is absent; in the studies checked, under half of the shortfall reflects unresolved V genes, and no reason is known for the rest. The V and J calls and clone size were taken over from that table, and D and trimming were inferred from the DNA. For this sample there are 150,000 to 200,000 clones; 70% to 85% appear just once. The top ten hold approximately 21% of the sample.

Paper-wide results and their limitations: The quantity of clinical and demographic metadata differed by source and by participant and was supplied without curation.

Whole blood was collected in K2EDTA tubes by collaborating institutions according to the institutions' own protocols. For TCRbeta analysis, collaborators shipped samples in one of three forms: frozen whole blood, isolated PBMCs, or DNA extracted from either of those sample types. The sequenced sample was peripheral blood. Recombination joined TRBV11-2 with TRBJ2-3, with 13 bases aligning to TRBD2. The sequence derives from a woman of 80 years or more with acute or convalescent COVID-19. The CDR3 is CASSMTSGRTSTDTQYF. In nucleotides, the sequence is TGTGCCAGCAGCATGACTAGCGGGAGGACAAGCACAGATACGCAGTATTTT.